The TCR beta chain under discussion was sequenced for a study of human T cells and chemical hapten exposure. Germline V CDR1 and CDR2: LNHNV, YYDKDF (reference sequence). V lost 1 base and J lost 6, with 12 bases in between. The CDR3 runs 15 residues. TCRdb called the RACE reads again in MiXCR, with one record for every CDR3 protein. The table shows around 380,000 distinct CDR3 sequences, with 5% to 6.5% occurring only once. Documented time point: pre-sensitization, week 0. Treatment given: therapeutic diphenylcyclopropenone sensitization with weekly scalp DPC. The input for sequencing was whole blood, taken in connection with sensitization to the hapten diphenylcyclopropenone (DPC). The TCR was taken from a woman younger than 30 with alopecia areata. Some clones in this sample may be carry-over from other donors' samples. The rearrangement joins TRBV15 to TRBJ2-2; D is uncertain. The CDR3 region is CATSRVAEGSGELFF. DNA of the CDR3: TGTGCCACCAGCAGAGTCGCAGAAGGCTCCGGGGAGCTGTTTTTT.